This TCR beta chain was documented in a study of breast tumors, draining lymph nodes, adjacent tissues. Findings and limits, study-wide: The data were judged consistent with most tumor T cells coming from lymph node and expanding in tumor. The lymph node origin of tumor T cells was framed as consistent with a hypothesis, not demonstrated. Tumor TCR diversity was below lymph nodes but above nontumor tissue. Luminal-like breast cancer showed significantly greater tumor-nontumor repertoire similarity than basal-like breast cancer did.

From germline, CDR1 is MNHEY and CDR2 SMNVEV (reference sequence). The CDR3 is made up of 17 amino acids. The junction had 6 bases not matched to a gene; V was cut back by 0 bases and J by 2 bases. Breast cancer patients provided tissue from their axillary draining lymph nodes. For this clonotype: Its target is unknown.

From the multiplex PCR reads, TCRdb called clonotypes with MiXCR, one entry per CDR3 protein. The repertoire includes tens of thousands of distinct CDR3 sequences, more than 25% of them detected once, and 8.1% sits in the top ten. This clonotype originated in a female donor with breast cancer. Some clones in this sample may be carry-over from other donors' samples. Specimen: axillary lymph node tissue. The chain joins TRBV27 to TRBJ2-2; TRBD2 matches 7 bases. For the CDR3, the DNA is TGTGCCAGCAGTTTATCGGGCGGGAGTGTCAACACCGGGGAGCTGTTTTTT. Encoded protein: CASSLSGGSVNTGELFF.